This TCR beta chain originates from a study of B cell selection in AIRE deficiency. This table comes from immunoSEQ multiplex PCR, and its TCRdb copy is limited to in-frame clones, with some not included. Altogether about 22,000 clones are present, 80% to 95% being singletons, with the ten largest covering 1.4%. CDR1 LNHDA and CDR2 SQIVND come from the germline V gene (reference sequence). The germline V and J ends were trimmed by 1 base and 7 bases, with 10 bases remaining between them. The CDR3 consists of 13 residues. Regulatory T cells were sorted as CD4+CD25hiCD127low/negative. The receptor was isolated from a human donor in good health. The sequencing input was CD4+CD25+ Tregs sorted from PBMCs. This chain joins TRBV19 and TRBJ1-2, with D possibly being TRBD1 (6 bases). The CDR3 sequence is CASSIVWGRGYTF. The CDR3 coding sequence is TGTGCCAGTAGTATAGTTTGGGGGCGTGGCTACACCTTC.